This T cell receptor beta chain is drawn from a study of shared clonotypes between healthy human individuals. Profiled with immunoSEQ multiplex PCR; TCRdb holds only in-frame clones, not every one. The data contain over a million clones, around three quarters of them singletons. Germline values: CDR1 SGHAT, CDR2 FQNNGV. The CDR3 is made up of 16 amino acids. Trimming removed 5 bases from V and 6 bases from J; junction bases left unmatched: 9. Sequenced: memory CD4+ T cells from PBMCs. Noted subset: CD45RA-negative fraction. This chain joins TRBV11-2 and TRBJ2-3; 12 positions match TRBD2. The receptor comes from a man younger than 30 in good health. Some clones in this sample may be carry-over from other donors' samples. Here the CDR3 reads CASSPWGLAGLDTQYF. The CDR3 region has the DNA TGTGCCAGCAGCCCATGGGGACTAGCGGGCTTGGATACGCAGTATTTT.